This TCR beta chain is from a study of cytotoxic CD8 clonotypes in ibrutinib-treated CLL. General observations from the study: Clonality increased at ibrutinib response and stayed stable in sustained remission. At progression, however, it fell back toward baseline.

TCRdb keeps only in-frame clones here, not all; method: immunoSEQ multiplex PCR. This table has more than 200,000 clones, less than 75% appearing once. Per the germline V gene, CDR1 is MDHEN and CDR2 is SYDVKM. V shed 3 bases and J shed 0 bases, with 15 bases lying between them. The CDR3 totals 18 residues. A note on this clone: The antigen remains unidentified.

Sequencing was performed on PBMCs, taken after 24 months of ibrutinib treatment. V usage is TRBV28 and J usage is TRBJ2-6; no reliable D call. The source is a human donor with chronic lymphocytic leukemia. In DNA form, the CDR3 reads TGTGCCAGCAGTTTCTGGGGTGACGACCTCTCTGGGGCCAACGTCCTGACTTTC. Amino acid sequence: CASSFWGDDLSGANVLTF. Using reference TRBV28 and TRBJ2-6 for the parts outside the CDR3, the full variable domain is DVKVTQSSRYLVKRTGEKVFLECVQDMDHENMFWYRQDPGLGLRLIYFSYDVKMKEKGDIPEGYSVSREKKERFSLILESASTNQTSMYLCASSFWGDDLSGANVLTFGAGSRLTVL.